The 3 T cell receptor beta chains below come from one sample, sequenced in a study of regulatory T cells in long-lasting Graves disease. Arm-PCR with iRepertoire HTBI primers amplified the CDR3 regions for these TCR beta libraries. One entry per CDR3 protein, called by TCRdb with MiXCR from the multiplex PCR reads. Of about 310,000 distinct CDR3 sequences in the sample, under 20% were seen once. Stated time point: newly diagnosed GD, antithyroid drugs for less than 3 months. RNA extracted from PBMCs served as the sequencing template. Here the sequenced sample was peripheral blood mononuclear cells (PBMCs), taken at new diagnosis, from a patient treated with antithyroid drugs. All receptors derive from a female donor with Graves disease.

This clonotype has ten or more counts. The rearrangement joins TRBV12-3 or TRBV12-4 to TRBJ2-1; 11 nucleotides align to TRBD2. This CDR3 contains 17 residues. J lost 8 bases, V lost 5 bases, and 14 bases had no gene match. CDR3 sequence reads: CASSLYIAGGPSDEQFF. The CDR3 DNA reads as TGTGCCAGCAGTCTATACATAGCGGGAGGGCCCAGTGATGAGCAGTTCTTC.

The J gene is TRBJ2-1, the V gene TRBV7-9; 7 bases match TRBD1. This CDR3 region has 17 residues. V was pared by 5 bases and J by 4 bases, with 14 bases of the junction left unmatched. CDR1 is SEHNR and CDR2 is FQNEAQ in the germline V gene (reference sequence). The DNA of the CDR3 is TGTGCCAGCAGCCCCCCCTGGGGCAGGGGGATTTACAATGAGCAGTTCTTC. Translation gives CASSPPWGRGIYNEQFF.

This clonotype was recorded at least ten times. V is TRBV5-1 and J is TRBJ1-1; weak D call: TRBD1 (5 bases). The germline gives CDR1 SGHRS, CDR2 YFSETQ. The CDR3 totals 15 residues. The germline V and J ends were trimmed by 4 bases and 2 bases, with 15 bases remaining between them. CDR3 in amino acids: CASSVQAGYNTEAFF. The CDR3, as DNA: TGCGCCAGCAGCGTTCAGGCAGGGTACAACACTGAAGCTTTCTTT.